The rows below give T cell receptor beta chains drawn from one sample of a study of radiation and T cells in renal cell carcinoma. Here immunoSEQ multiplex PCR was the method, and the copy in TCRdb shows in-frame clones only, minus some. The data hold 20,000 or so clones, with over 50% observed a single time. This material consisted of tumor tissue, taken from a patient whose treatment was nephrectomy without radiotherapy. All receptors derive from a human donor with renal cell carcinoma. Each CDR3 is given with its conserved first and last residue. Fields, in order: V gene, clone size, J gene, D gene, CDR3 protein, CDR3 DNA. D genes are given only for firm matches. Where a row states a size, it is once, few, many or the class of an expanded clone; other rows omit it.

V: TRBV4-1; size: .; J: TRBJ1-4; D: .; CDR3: CASSQGWDNEKLFF; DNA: TGCGCCAGCAGCCAAGGTTGGGATAATGAAAAACTGTTTTTT
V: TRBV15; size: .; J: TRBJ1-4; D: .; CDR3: CATSRGGGTNEKLFF; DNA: TGTGCCACCAGCAGAGGGGGGGGCACTAATGAAAAACTGTTTTTT
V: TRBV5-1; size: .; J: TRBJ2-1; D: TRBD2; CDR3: CASSLAGLAGYNEQFF; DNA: TGCGCCAGCAGCTTGGCAGGACTAGCGGGCTACAATGAGCAGTTCTTC
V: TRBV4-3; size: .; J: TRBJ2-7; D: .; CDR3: CASSQQGPGEQYF; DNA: TGCGCCAGCAGCCAACAGGGTCCGGGCGAGCAGTACTTC
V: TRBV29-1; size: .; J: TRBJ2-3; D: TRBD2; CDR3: CSVERTGGVDTQYF; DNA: TGCAGCGTTGAAAGAACCGGGGGGGTAGATACGCAGTATTTT
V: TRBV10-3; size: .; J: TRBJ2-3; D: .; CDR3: CAISGAGATDTQYF; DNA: TGTGCCATCAGTGGGGCAGGGGCAACAGATACGCAGTATTTT
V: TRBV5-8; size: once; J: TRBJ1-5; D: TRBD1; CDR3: CASSLGDRHQPQHF; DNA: TGTGCCAGCAGCTTGGGGGACAGACATCAGCCCCAGCATTTT
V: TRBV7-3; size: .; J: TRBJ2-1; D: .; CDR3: CASSLEAGSFNEQFF; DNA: TGTGCCAGCAGCTTAGAGGCAGGGTCGTTCAATGAGCAGTTCTTC
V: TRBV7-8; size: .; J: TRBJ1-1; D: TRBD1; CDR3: CASSLWGTGRNTEAFF; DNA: TGTGCCAGCAGCTTATGGGGGACAGGGAGGAACACTGAAGCTTTCTTT
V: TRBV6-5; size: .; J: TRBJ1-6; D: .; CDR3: CASSYSTENSPLHF; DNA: TGTGCCAGCAGTTACTCCACAGAAAATTCACCCCTCCACTTT
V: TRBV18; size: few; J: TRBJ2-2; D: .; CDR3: CASSPEVTGELFF; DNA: TGTGCCAGCTCACCTGAGGTCACCGGGGAGCTGTTTTTT
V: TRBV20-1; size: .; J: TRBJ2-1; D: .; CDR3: CSAPTSVEQFF; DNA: TGCAGTGCTCCCACTAGTGTTGAGCAGTTCTTC
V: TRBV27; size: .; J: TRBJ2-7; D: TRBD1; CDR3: CASKTRTGRFYEQYF; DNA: TGTGCCAGCAAAACGCGGACAGGGAGATTCTACGAGCAGTACTTC
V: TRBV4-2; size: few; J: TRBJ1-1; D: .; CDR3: CASSQVGNTEAFF; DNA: TGTGCCAGCAGCCAAGTCGGGAACACTGAAGCTTTCTTT
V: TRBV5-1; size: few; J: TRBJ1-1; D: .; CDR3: CASSLGTAQGAFF; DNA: TGCGCCAGCAGCTTGGGGACAGCCCAAGGAGCTTTCTTT
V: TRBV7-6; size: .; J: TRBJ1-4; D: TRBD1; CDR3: CASSFTGAGEKLFF; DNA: TGTGCCAGCAGCTTCACAGGGGCGGGCGAAAAACTGTTTTTT
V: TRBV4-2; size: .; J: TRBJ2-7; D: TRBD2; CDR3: CASSSAGGYEQYF; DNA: TGTGCCAGCAGCTCGGCGGGGGGCTACGAGCAGTACTTC
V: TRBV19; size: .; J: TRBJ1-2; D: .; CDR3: CASIPSRGPNYGYTF; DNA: TGTGCCAGTATCCCCTCCAGGGGACCTAACTATGGCTACACCTTC
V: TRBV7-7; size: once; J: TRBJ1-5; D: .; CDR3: CASSFVGDSNQPQHF; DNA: TGTGCCAGCAGCTTCGTAGGGGATAGCAATCAGCCCCAGCATTTT
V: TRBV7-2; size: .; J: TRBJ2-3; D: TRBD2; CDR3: CASSLDPAGGLDTQYF; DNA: TGTGCCAGCAGCTTAGACCCCGCGGGGGGCCTAGATACGCAGTATTTT
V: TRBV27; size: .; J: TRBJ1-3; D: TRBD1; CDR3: CASSTNRGGTGNTIYF; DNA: TGTGCCAGCAGTACCAACAGGGGAGGGACTGGAAACACCATATATTTT
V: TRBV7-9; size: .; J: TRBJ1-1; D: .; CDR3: CASRGGGLNTEAFF; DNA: TGTGCCAGCAGGGGAGGGGGGCTGAACACTGAAGCTTTCTTT
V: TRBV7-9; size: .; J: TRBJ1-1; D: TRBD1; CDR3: CASSLPGQGRWGTEAFF; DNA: TGTGCCAGCAGCTTGCCGGGACAGGGGCGCTGGGGCACTGAAGCTTTCTTT
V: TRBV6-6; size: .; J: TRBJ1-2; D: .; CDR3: CASTLNLAYGYTF; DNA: TGTGCCAGCACCCTCAACCTAGCCTATGGCTACACCTTC
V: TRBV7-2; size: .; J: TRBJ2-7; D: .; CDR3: CASSERTFRYEQYF; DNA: TGTGCCAGCAGCGAACGGACTTTCCGATACGAGCAGTACTTC
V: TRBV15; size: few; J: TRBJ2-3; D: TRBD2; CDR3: CATSSELAGTSRTQYF; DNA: TGTGCCACCAGCAGTGAACTAGCGGGGACGAGCAGGACGCAGTATTTT
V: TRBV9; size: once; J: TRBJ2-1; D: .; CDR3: CASSVVNNEQFF; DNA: TGTGCCAGCAGCGTAGTGAACAATGAGCAGTTCTTC
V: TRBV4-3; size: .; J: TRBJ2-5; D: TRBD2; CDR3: CASSQDWRGEETQYF; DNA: TGCGCCAGCAGCCAAGATTGGCGGGGGGAAGAGACCCAGTACTTC
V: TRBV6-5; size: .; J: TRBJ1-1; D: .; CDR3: CATSVRAGNTEAFF; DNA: TGTGCCACCTCAGTTAGGGCAGGGAACACTGAAGCTTTCTTT
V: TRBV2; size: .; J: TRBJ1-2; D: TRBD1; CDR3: CASSELNRGVRTPNYGYTF; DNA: TGTGCCAGCAGTGAATTGAACAGGGGGGTCCGAACCCCTAACTATGGCTACACCTTC
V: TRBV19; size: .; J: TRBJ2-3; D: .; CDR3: CASSIVGDTQYF; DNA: TGTGCCAGTAGTATAGTGGGAGATACGCAGTATTTT
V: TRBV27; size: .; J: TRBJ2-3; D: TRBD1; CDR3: CASSAPGQGTDTQYF; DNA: TGTGCCAGCAGTGCTCCGGGACAGGGCACAGATACGCAGTATTTT
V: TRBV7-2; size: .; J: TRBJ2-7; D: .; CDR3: CASSLGPDNSYEQYF; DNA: TGTGCCAGCAGCTTAGGGCCAGATAACTCCTACGAGCAGTACTTC
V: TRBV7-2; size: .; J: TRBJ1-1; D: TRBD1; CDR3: CASSRDRAFEAFF; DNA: TGTGCCAGCAGCCGCGACAGGGCTTTTGAAGCTTTCTTT
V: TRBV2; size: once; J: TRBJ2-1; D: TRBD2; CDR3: CASSVGGDLNEQFF; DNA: TGTGCCAGCAGTGTCGGGGGGGATTTAAATGAGCAGTTCTTC
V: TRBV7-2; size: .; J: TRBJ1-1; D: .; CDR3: CASSYRWGTEAFF; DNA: TGTGCCAGCAGCTATAGGTGGGGCACTGAAGCTTTCTTT
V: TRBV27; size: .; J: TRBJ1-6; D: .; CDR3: CASSFSGANNSPLHF; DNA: TGTGCCAGCAGTTTCTCGGGAGCCAATAATTCACCCCTCCACTTT
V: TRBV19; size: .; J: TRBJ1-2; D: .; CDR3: CASSSTGIEGYGYTF; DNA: TGTGCCAGTAGCTCAACAGGGATAGAGGGGTATGGCTACACCTTC
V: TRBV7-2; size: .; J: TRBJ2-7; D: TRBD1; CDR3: CASSPDRVSSYEQYF; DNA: TGTGCCAGCAGCCCCGACAGGGTCAGCTCCTACGAGCAGTACTTC
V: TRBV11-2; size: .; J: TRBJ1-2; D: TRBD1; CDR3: CASSLGGQGWYSGYTF; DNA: TGTGCCAGCAGCTTAGGGGGACAGGGTTGGTACTCTGGCTACACCTTC
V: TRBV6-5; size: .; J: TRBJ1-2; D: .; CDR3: CAISEADRGNGYTF; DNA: TGTGCCATCAGTGAGGCCGACCGGGGCAATGGCTACACCTTC
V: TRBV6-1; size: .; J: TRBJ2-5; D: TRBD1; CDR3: CASSEHGGQGETQYF; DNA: TGTGCCAGCAGTGAACACGGGGGACAGGGGGAGACCCAGTACTTC
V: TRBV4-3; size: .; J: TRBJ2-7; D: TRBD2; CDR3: CASSPGTSGGPVYEQYF; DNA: TGCGCCAGCAGCCCTGGGACTAGCGGGGGGCCGGTCTACGAGCAGTACTTC
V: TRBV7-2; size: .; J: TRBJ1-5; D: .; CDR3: CASSLATGINQPQHF; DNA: TGTGCCAGCAGCTTAGCAACAGGGATAAATCAGCCCCAGCATTTT
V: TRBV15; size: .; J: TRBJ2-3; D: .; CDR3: CATSRDPPSTADTQYF; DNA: TGTGCCACCAGCAGAGATCCCCCTTCGACGGCAGATACGCAGTATTTT
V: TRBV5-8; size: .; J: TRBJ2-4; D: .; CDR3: CASSVIWNIQYF; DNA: TGTGCCAGCAGCGTGATCTGGAACATTCAGTACTTC
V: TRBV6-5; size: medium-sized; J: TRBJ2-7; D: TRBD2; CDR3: CASSPGLAGGWEQYF; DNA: TGTGCCAGCAGCCCAGGACTAGCGGGGGGCTGGGAGCAGTACTTC
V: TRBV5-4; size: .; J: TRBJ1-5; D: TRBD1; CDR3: CASSFGTDNQPQHF; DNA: TGTGCCAGCAGCTTCGGGACAGACAATCAGCCCCAGCATTTT
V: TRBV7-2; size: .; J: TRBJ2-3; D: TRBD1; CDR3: CASSLGRTGIYTQYF; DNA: TGTGCCAGCAGCTTAGGACGGACAGGGATCTATACGCAGTATTTT
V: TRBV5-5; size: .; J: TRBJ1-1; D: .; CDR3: CASSLAGMNTEAFF; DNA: TGTGCCAGCTCCCTCGCGGGTATGAACACTGAAGCTTTCTTT
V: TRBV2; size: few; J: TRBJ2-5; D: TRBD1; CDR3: CASSADRGKTQYF; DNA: TGTGCCAGCAGTGCAGACAGGGGAAAGACCCAGTACTTC
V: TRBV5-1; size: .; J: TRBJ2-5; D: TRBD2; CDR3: CASSSVAGGMETQYF; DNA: TGCGCCAGCAGCTCGGTAGCGGGGGGGATGGAGACCCAGTACTTC
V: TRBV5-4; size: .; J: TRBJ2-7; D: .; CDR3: CASSVDGYEQYF; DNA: TGTGCCAGCAGCGTGGACGGCTACGAGCAGTACTTC
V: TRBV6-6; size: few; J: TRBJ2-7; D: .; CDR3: CASSYIAEQYF; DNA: TGTGCCAGCAGTTACATCGCCGAGCAGTACTTC
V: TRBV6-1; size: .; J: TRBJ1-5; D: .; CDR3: CATSEEYGNQPQHF; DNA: TGTGCCACCAGTGAAGAGTACGGCAATCAGCCCCAGCATTTT
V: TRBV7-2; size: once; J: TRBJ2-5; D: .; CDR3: CASSRAVTETQYF; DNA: TGTGCCAGCAGCCGAGCGGTAACAGAGACCCAGTACTTC
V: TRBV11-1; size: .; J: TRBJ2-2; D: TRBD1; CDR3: CASSSRGPSQSGELFF; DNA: TGTGCCAGCAGCTCTAGGGGGCCCTCCCAATCCGGGGAGCTGTTTTTT
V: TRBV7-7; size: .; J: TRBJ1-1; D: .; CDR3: CASSLLRDTEAFF; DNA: TGTGCCAGCAGCTTATTACGCGACACTGAAGCTTTCTTT
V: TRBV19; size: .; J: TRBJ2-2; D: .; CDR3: CASRTLNTGELFF; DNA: TGTGCCAGCAGGACACTGAACACCGGGGAGCTGTTTTTT
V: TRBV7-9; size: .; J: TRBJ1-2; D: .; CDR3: CASRDSGGGYGYTF; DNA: TGTGCCAGTCGGGACTCCGGGGGAGGCTATGGCTACACCTTC